This T cell receptor beta chain is from a study of cytomegalovirus exposure and HLA in healthy donors. Whole-study findings and limits: The study listed approximately 160 cytomegalovirus-associated TCR beta chains.

PCR was performed using 60 Vbeta and 13 Jbeta primers. Authors' analysis steps: A follow-up analysis tallied around 76 million unique TCR beta chains, 9 million to 11 million shared. Clones were read by immunoSEQ multiplex PCR, and TCRdb kept only the in-frame ones, dropping some. Clone size and V and J calls were adopted from that table, with D and trimming inferred from the DNA. In the table there are approximately 200,000 clones, 65% to 90% of which are singletons. On this clone: The antigen is unknown.

V gave up 7 bases and J gave up 8 bases; unmatched junction bases: 4. Germline-derived CDR1 and CDR2 are MNHNS and SASEGT. The length of the CDR3 is 12 residues. The chain links TRBV6-1 to TRBJ2-1, with 8 nucleotides matching TRBD2. The specimen sequenced was PBMCs. The sequence was obtained from a woman in her 50s in good health and CMV-seronegative. For the CDR3, the DNA is TGTGCCAGCATGACGGGAGGGCATGAGCAGTTCTTC. Its protein is CASMTGGHEQFF.